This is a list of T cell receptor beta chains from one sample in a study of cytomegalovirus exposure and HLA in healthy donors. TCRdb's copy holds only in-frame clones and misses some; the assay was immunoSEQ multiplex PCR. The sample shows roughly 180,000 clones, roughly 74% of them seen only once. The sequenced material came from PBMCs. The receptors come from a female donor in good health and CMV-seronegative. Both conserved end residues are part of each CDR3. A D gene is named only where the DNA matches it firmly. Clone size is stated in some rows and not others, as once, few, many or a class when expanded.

CDR3 protein: CSSSLAGQAINNSPLHF
CDR3 DNA: TGTTCCAGCAGCTTAGCGGGACAGGCGATCAACAATTCACCCCTCCACTTT
J gene: TRBJ1-6
V gene: TRBV7-9
D gene: TRBD1
clone size: -

CDR3 protein: CAIRAGANEKLFF
CDR3 DNA: TGTGCCATCAGGGCAGGCGCTAATGAAAAACTGTTTTTT
J gene: TRBJ1-4
V gene: TRBV10-3
D gene: -
clone size: -

CDR3 protein: CASSNGRLAGTYEQYF
CDR3 DNA: TGTGCCAGCAGCAATGGGCGACTAGCGGGAACCTACGAGCAGTACTTC
J gene: TRBJ2-7
V gene: TRBV5-6
D gene: TRBD2
clone size: -

CDR3 protein: CASSRLAGGGTGELFF
CDR3 DNA: TGTGCCAGCAGCCGACTAGCGGGAGGAGGGACCGGGGAGCTGTTTTTT
J gene: TRBJ2-2
V gene: TRBV7-2
D gene: TRBD2
clone size: -

CDR3 protein: CASSKGAGNTIYF
CDR3 DNA: TGTGCCAGCAGTAAAGGGGCTGGAAACACCATATATTTT
J gene: TRBJ1-3
V gene: TRBV7-9
D gene: -
clone size: -

CDR3 protein: CASSQGTSRQTQYF
CDR3 DNA: TGTGCCAGCAGCCAGGGCACTAGCAGGCAGACCCAGTACTTC
J gene: TRBJ2-5
V gene: TRBV7-8
D gene: -
clone size: once

CDR3 protein: CASSPEGTGTYEQYF
CDR3 DNA: TGCGCCAGCAGCCCCGAAGGAACGGGGACCTACGAGCAGTACTTC
J gene: TRBJ2-7
V gene: TRBV4-1
D gene: -
clone size: -

CDR3 protein: CASSSHVTGGWTEAFF
CDR3 DNA: TGTGCCAGCAGTTCGCATGTTACAGGGGGTTGGACTGAAGCTTTCTTT
J gene: TRBJ1-1
V gene: TRBV6-5
D gene: TRBD1
clone size: -

CDR3 protein: CASSVRTATNEKLFF
CDR3 DNA: TGTGCCAGCAGTGTAAGGACAGCAACTAATGAAAAACTGTTTTTT
J gene: TRBJ1-4
V gene: TRBV6-1
D gene: -
clone size: -

CDR3 protein: CASGLGLDYTDTQYF
CDR3 DNA: TGTGCTAGTGGTTTGGGACTGGATTACACAGATACGCAGTATTTT
J gene: TRBJ2-3
V gene: TRBV12-5
D gene: -
clone size: -

CDR3 protein: CASSRTANTYEQYF
CDR3 DNA: TGTGCCAGCAGCCGGACAGCCAACACCTACGAGCAGTACTTC
J gene: TRBJ2-7
V gene: TRBV27
D gene: -
clone size: -

CDR3 protein: CASSENPQGRSGYTF
CDR3 DNA: TGTGCCAGTAGTGAAAACCCACAGGGTCGTTCTGGCTACACCTTC
J gene: TRBJ1-2
V gene: TRBV19
D gene: -
clone size: -

CDR3 protein: CATSFDRNLEQYF
CDR3 DNA: TGTGCCACCAGCTTTGACAGGAACCTCGAGCAGTACTTC
J gene: TRBJ2-7
V gene: TRBV15
D gene: -
clone size: -

CDR3 protein: CASSGLGGFLTDTQYF
CDR3 DNA: TGTGCCAGCAGTGGACTGGGGGGGTTCCTCACAGATACGCAGTATTTT
J gene: TRBJ2-3
V gene: TRBV27
D gene: TRBD2
clone size: -

CDR3 protein: CASSLDGETVDNQPQHF
CDR3 DNA: TGTGCCAGCAGCTTAGATGGTGAGACAGTAGATAATCAGCCCCAGCATTTT
J gene: TRBJ1-5
V gene: TRBV7-3
D gene: -
clone size: -

CDR3 protein: CASSKLAGADYNEQFF
CDR3 DNA: TGTGCCAGCAGTAAACTAGCGGGGGCTGACTACAATGAGCAGTTCTTC
J gene: TRBJ2-1
V gene: TRBV19
D gene: TRBD2
clone size: -

CDR3 protein: CASSDHRLAGGLETQYF
CDR3 DNA: TGTGCCAGCAGCGATCACAGACTAGCGGGAGGGCTAGAGACCCAGTACTTC
J gene: TRBJ2-5
V gene: TRBV2
D gene: TRBD2
clone size: -

CDR3 protein: CASSWKSGSLYNEQFF
CDR3 DNA: TGTGCCAGCAGCTGGAAAAGCGGGAGCCTCTACAATGAGCAGTTCTTC
J gene: TRBJ2-1
V gene: TRBV7-8
D gene: TRBD2
clone size: -

CDR3 protein: CASSLVAGAGELFF
CDR3 DNA: TGCGCCAGCAGCTTGGTAGCGGGAGCCGGGGAGCTGTTTTTT
J gene: TRBJ2-2
V gene: TRBV5-1
D gene: TRBD2
clone size: -

CDR3 protein: CASSLTAGVRGNTIYF
CDR3 DNA: TGTGCCAGCAGCCTAACAGCGGGGGTGAGAGGAAACACCATATATTTT
J gene: TRBJ1-3
V gene: TRBV6-6
D gene: -
clone size: few

CDR3 protein: CASSLGQGGLNEQFF
CDR3 DNA: TGCGCCAGCAGTTTGGGACAGGGCGGTTTGAATGAGCAGTTCTTC
J gene: TRBJ2-1
V gene: TRBV5-1
D gene: TRBD1
clone size: -

CDR3 protein: CSVVAGGYEQYF
CDR3 DNA: TGCAGCGTTGTTGCCGGGGGCTACGAGCAGTACTTC
J gene: TRBJ2-7
V gene: TRBV29-1
D gene: -
clone size: -

CDR3 protein: CSSSQKGREGNTDTQYF
CDR3 DNA: TGTTCCAGCAGCCAGAAGGGGCGGGAGGGCAACACAGATACGCAGTATTTT
J gene: TRBJ2-3
V gene: TRBV7-9
D gene: TRBD2
clone size: -

CDR3 protein: CASSVSPGQGTYGYTF
CDR3 DNA: TGTGCCAGCAGTGTCTCCCCGGGACAGGGGACCTATGGCTACACCTTC
J gene: TRBJ1-2
V gene: TRBV6-4
D gene: TRBD1
clone size: few

CDR3 protein: CASSKDRGFYGYTF
CDR3 DNA: TGTGCCAGCAGTAAGGACAGGGGATTCTATGGCTACACCTTC
J gene: TRBJ1-2
V gene: TRBV6-1
D gene: TRBD1
clone size: -

CDR3 protein: CASTTSGSWETQYF
CDR3 DNA: TGTGCCAGCACTACTTCAGGGTCCTGGGAGACCCAGTACTTC
J gene: TRBJ2-5
V gene: TRBV6-5
D gene: -
clone size: -

CDR3 protein: CASSAGYEQYF
CDR3 DNA: TGTGCCAGCAGTGCGGGATACGAGCAGTACTTC
J gene: TRBJ2-7
V gene: TRBV2
D gene: -
clone size: -

CDR3 protein: CASSPWDRGQDEQYF
CDR3 DNA: TGTGCCAGTAGTCCCTGGGACAGGGGGCAAGACGAGCAGTACTTC
J gene: TRBJ2-7
V gene: TRBV19
D gene: TRBD1
clone size: few